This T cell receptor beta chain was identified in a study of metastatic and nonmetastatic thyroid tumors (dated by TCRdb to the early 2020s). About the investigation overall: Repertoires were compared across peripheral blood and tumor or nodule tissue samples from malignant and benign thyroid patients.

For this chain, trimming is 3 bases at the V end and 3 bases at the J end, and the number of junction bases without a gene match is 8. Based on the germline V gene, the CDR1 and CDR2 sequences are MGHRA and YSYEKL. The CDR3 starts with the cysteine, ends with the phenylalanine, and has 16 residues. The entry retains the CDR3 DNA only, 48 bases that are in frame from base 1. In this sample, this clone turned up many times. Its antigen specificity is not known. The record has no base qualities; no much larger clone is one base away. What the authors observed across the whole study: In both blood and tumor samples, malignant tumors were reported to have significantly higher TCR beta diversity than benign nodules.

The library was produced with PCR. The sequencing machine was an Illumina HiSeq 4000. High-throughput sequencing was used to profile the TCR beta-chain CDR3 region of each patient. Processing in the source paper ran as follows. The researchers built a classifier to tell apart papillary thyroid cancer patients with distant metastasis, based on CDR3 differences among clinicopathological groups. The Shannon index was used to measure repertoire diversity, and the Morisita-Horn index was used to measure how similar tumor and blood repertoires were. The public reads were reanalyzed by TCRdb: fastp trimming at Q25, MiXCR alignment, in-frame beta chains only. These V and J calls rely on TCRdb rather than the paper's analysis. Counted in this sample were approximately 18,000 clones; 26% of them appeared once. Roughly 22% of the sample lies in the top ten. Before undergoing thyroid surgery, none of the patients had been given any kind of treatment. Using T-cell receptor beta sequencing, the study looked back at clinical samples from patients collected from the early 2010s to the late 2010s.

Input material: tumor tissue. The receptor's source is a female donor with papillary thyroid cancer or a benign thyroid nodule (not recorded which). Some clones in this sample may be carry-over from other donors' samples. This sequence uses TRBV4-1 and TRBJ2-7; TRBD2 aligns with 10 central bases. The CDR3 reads CASSHWAGTSDYEQYF. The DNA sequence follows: TGCGCCAGCAGCCACTGGGCCGGGACTAGCGACTACGAGCAGTACTTC.